These 6 T cell receptor beta chains came from one sample sequenced in a study of blood T cell repertoires in COVID-19. The table came from immunoSEQ multiplex PCR; TCRdb's copy has only in-frame clones and leaves some out. Here the sample spans a few hundred thousand clones, roughly 90% being singletons. The specimen sequenced was peripheral blood. Receptors originate from a young woman with COVID-19, enrolled during active disease.

V is TRBV18 and J is TRBJ2-4, with D perhaps TRBD2 (6 bases). There are 16 residues in the CDR3. In germline, CDR1 is KGHSH, CDR2 LQKENI. Trimming pared 0 bases from V and 2 bases from J, leaving 11 bases between. The CDR3 DNA follows: TGTGCCAGCTCACCACCGTTCGCGGGGACCAAAAACATTCAGTACTTC. Protein product: CASSPPFAGTKNIQYF.

This chain uses TRBV4-1 with TRBJ1-5; D perhaps matches TRBD1 (5 bases). Germline CDR1 and CDR2: MGHRA and YSYEKL. The CDR3 has 17 amino acids. V was trimmed by 0 bases and J by 2 bases, leaving 14 bases between them. CDR3 amino acids: CASSQDPGGWGNQPQHF. CDR3 nucleotide sequence: TGCGCCAGCAGCCAAGATCCCGGGGGATGGGGCAATCAGCCCCAGCATTTT.

V is TRBV6-2 or TRBV6-3 and J is TRBJ1-2, with a possible D match to TRBD1 (5 bases). Germline V gene lookup returns CDR1 MNHEY and CDR2 SVGEGT. V gave up 2 bases and J gave up 0 bases, with 10 bases separating them. This CDR3 spans 15 amino acids. CDR3 sequence: CASSYGAVTNYGYTF. For the CDR3, the DNA is TGTGCCAGCAGTTACGGGGCAGTTACTAACTATGGCTACACCTTC.

The J gene is TRBJ1-2, the V gene TRBV6-2 or TRBV6-3; 7 bases are a match to TRBD1. The germline V gene encodes CDR1 MNHEY and CDR2 SVGEGT. This CDR3 has 14 amino acids. With V trimmed by 2 bases and J by 6 bases, 6 bases remained unmatched. This chain's CDR3 is CASSYTGTEDGYTF. In DNA, the CDR3 is TGTGCCAGCAGTTACACTGGGACAGAGGATGGCTACACCTTC.

The chain joins TRBV3-1 (or the pseudogene TRBV3-2) to TRBJ1-1, with D uncertain. The V gene's germline CDR1 is LGHDT and CDR2 YNNKEL (reference sequence). V lost 2 bases, J lost 4 bases, and 11 bases lay in between. The CDR3 is 14 residues long. This CDR3 reads CASSQFKLGTEAFF. The CDR3 nucleotides are TGTGCCAGCAGCCAATTCAAGCTCGGCACTGAAGCTTTCTTT.

The J gene is TRBJ2-1, the V gene TRBV5-1; D not resolved. The CDR3 length is 13 residues. Trimming took off 4 bases at V and 7 bases at J, with 12 bases between the two ends. Per germline, CDR1 SGHRS and CDR2 YFSETQ. The CDR3 region is CASSRVDGNEQFF. For the CDR3, the DNA is TGCGCCAGCAGCCGGGTTGATGGGAATGAGCAGTTCTTC.